These T cell receptor beta chains were read from a single sample in a study of T-cell reconstitution after alpha-beta-depleted transplantation in children. TCRdb independently ran MiXCR on the PCR reads; one entry per CDR3 protein. The sample holds 700,000 or so distinct CDR3 sequences, around 13% seen once. Sequenced material: PBMCs, taken before TCRalphabeta/CD19-depleted stem cell transplant. All receptors come from a girl aged 2-10 years with congenital amegakaryocytic thrombocytopenia, due to receive a stem cell transplant. Each CDR3 is given with its conserved first and last residue. D genes are given only for firm matches. Size tells how often a clone was seen (once, few, many) or the class of an expanded clone, and some rows leave it out.

J gene	V gene	clone size	D gene	CDR3 DNA	CDR3 protein
TRBJ2-4	TRBV29-1	many	NA	TGCAGCGCCCTAGGGGGAGGGTTAGCCAAAAACATTCAGTACTTC	CSALGGGLAKNIQYF
TRBJ2-1	TRBV5-1	many	NA	TGCGCCAGCAGCTTGCGGCTAGCAATCTACAATGAGCAGTTCTTC	CASSLRLAIYNEQFF
TRBJ2-7	TRBV12-3/TRBV12-4	many	NA	TGTGCCAGCAGTCCCGGACGATCCTACGAGCAGTACTTC	CASSPGRSYEQYF
TRBJ2-2	TRBV7-6	many	NA	TGTGCCAGCGGATACCCCTTTGGCACAGCGAACACCGGGGAGCTGTTTTTT	CASGYPFGTANTGELFF
TRBJ2-1	TRBV5-1	NA	TRBD2	TGCGCCAGCAGCTTGGCGGGACTACCGGACAATGAGCAGTTCTTC	CASSLAGLPDNEQFF
TRBJ2-3	TRBV27	many	NA	TGTGCCAGCAGGAATTGGAGGGGTGCAGATACGCAGTATTTT	CASRNWRGADTQYF
TRBJ1-1	TRBV18	NA	NA	TGTGCCAGCTCACCAGACAGCCGCACTGAAGCTTTCTTT	CASSPDSRTEAFF
TRBJ2-7	TRBV7-9	many	TRBD2	TGTGCCAGCAGCTTAATCGGGACTACATACGAGCAGTACTTC	CASSLIGTTYEQYF
TRBJ2-3	TRBV28	few	TRBD2	TGTGCCAGCAGAATCTGGACTAGCGGGATGACAGATACGCAGTATTTT	CASRIWTSGMTDTQYF
TRBJ2-7	TRBV12-3/TRBV12-4	many	NA	TGTGCCAGCAGTCCCGGGCCCAACTCCTACGAGCAGTACTTC	CASSPGPNSYEQYF
TRBJ2-2	TRBV18	NA	NA	TGTGCCAGCTCATCGCTTCCTAGGACCACGAACACCGGGGAGCTGTTTTTT	CASSSLPRTTNTGELFF
TRBJ2-7	TRBV5-5	many	NA	TGTGCCAGCAGCTTCTTCCAGGGATCCTACGAGCAGTACTTC	CASSFFQGSYEQYF
TRBJ1-5	TRBV5-1	many	TRBD1	TGCGCCAGCAGCTTAACCACAGGGGATCAGCCCCAGCATTTT	CASSLTTGDQPQHF
TRBJ2-5	TRBV29-1	NA	TRBD2	TGCAGCGTTGAGTCGTGGACTAGCGGGAATCTTTTCCGAGAGACCCAGTACTTC	CSVESWTSGNLFRETQYF
TRBJ2-6	TRBV4-2	NA	TRBD2	TGTGCCAGCAGCCACTCCTTCCAACGACTAGCGGGAGGAGGATCTGGGGCCAACGTCCTGACTTTC	CASSHSFQRLAGGGSGANVLTF
TRBJ2-1	TRBV7-9	NA	NA	TGTGCCAGCTGTCAGGCACGGGTGGTGTACAATGAGCAGTTCTTC	CASCQARVVYNEQFF
TRBJ2-3	TRBV10-3	many	NA	TGTGCCATCAGTGACCCCCTTCGGTTGGCTAGCGGCACAGATACGCAGTATTTT	CAISDPLRLASGTDTQYF
TRBJ1-3	TRBV20-1	many	TRBD1	TGCAGTGCTAGAGATCGACAGGGCCTTGGTGGAAACACCATATATTTT	CSARDRQGLGGNTIYF
TRBJ2-1	TRBV28	few	TRBD2	TGTGCCAGCAGAGGACCGGGACTAGCGGGACTCAAGCAGTTCTTC	CASRGPGLAGLKQFF
TRBJ2-1	TRBV10-3	many	TRBD2	TGTGCCATCAGAGAGGATTCAGCGGGACCCTACAATGAGCAGTTCTTC	CAIREDSAGPYNEQFF
TRBJ2-3	TRBV10-2	few	TRBD1	TGCGCCAGCAGAGACCCGGGACAGGGGGCAGCAGATACGCAGTATTTT	CASRDPGQGAADTQYF
TRBJ1-1	TRBV15	few	NA	TGTGCCACCAGCAGAGATAGAAGGGACACTGAAGCTTTCTTT	CATSRDRRDTEAFF
TRBJ2-3	TRBV3-1	NA	NA	TGTGCCAGCAACCCCTCCCAGGGGCCAGATACGCAGTATTTT	CASNPSQGPDTQYF
TRBJ2-2	TRBV4-2	many	NA	TGTGCCAGCAGCCAAGGCGTTGGGGGCACGAACACCGGGGAGCTGTTTTTT	CASSQGVGGTNTGELFF
TRBJ2-7	TRBV12-3/TRBV12-4	many	TRBD2	TGTGCCAGCAGTTCAGGACTAGCGGGTGAGCAGTACTTC	CASSSGLAGEQYF
TRBJ2-7	TRBV30	many	NA	TGTGCCTGGAGTGGGGTTACTAGATATAGCGAGCAGTACTTC	CAWSGVTRYSEQYF
TRBJ2-1	TRBV5-1	many	NA	TGCGCCAGCAGCTTGGCGGGTAGCGTTTCCTACAATGAGCAGTTCTTC	CASSLAGSVSYNEQFF
TRBJ2-2	TRBV10-3	NA	NA	TGTGCCATCAGTGTCCAACTGGGGAACTCACAGTACACCGGGGAGCTGTTTTTT	CAISVQLGNSQYTGELFF
TRBJ2-7	TRBV20-1	many	TRBD1	TGCAGTGCTACCCCACAGGGACAGGACTACTACGAGCAGTACTTC	CSATPQGQDYYEQYF
TRBJ2-7	TRBV29-1	NA	NA	TGCAGCGTTGTCTTACCAGGGGACGGGACCTACGAGCAGTACTTC	CSVVLPGDGTYEQYF
TRBJ2-3	TRBV7-2	many	NA	TGTGCCAGCAGCTTTTCCCAGGTTACAGATACGCAGTATTTT	CASSFSQVTDTQYF
TRBJ2-7	TRBV11-2	many	NA	TGTGCCAGCAGTTTAGTCCTGGGAGAGCAGTACTTC	CASSLVLGEQYF
TRBJ2-1	TRBV7-2	NA	TRBD2	TGTGCCAGCAGCTTATTCGGGACTAGCGCTTCGAATGAGCAGTTCTTC	CASSLFGTSASNEQFF
TRBJ2-1	TRBV29-1	few	NA	TGCAGCGTTGAAGATCTTTTGGGGTTCTACAATGAGCAGTTCTTC	CSVEDLLGFYNEQFF
TRBJ1-2	TRBV3-1	many	NA	TGTGCCAGCAGCCTTGACAGGTCAACAGGCTATGGCTACACCTTC	CASSLDRSTGYGYTF
TRBJ1-1	TRBV3-1	few	TRBD1	TGTGCCAGCAGCCCCCGGACAGGGTGGGATACTGAAGCTTTCTTT	CASSPRTGWDTEAFF
TRBJ2-7	TRBV12-3/TRBV12-4	NA	NA	TGTGCCAGCAGCGACCAAGGACTACGATACGAGCAGTACTTC	CASSDQGLRYEQYF
TRBJ2-1	TRBV14	few	TRBD2	TGTGCCAGCAGCCGTAGGACGGGAGGCGCCAACTCCTACAATGAGCAGTTCTTC	CASSRRTGGANSYNEQFF
TRBJ2-7	TRBV11-3	once	NA	TGTGCCAGCAGCTTGGCGGAGGCGGGGGAGCAGTACTTC	CASSLAEAGEQYF
TRBJ2-7	TRBV12-3/TRBV12-4	many	NA	TGTGCCAGCAGTCCGAGCGGCTACGAGCAGTACTTC	CASSPSGYEQYF
TRBJ2-1	TRBV20-1	many	TRBD1	TGCAGTGCTAGGAAGACTGGGGGGACAGGAGGCTACAATGAGCAGTTCTTC	CSARKTGGTGGYNEQFF
TRBJ1-3	TRBV7-9	few	NA	TGTGCCAGCAGCGAAGGGACGGCCTCTGGAAACACCATATATTTT	CASSEGTASGNTIYF
TRBJ1-2	TRBV15	many	TRBD1	TGTGCCACCAGCAGAGATAGGGGACAGGGTTATGGCTACACCTTC	CATSRDRGQGYGYTF
TRBJ2-1	TRBV5-1	many	TRBD1	TGCGCCAGCAGCTTACCGGGACAGGGATACAATGAGCAGTTCTTC	CASSLPGQGYNEQFF
TRBJ1-1	TRBV5-1	NA	NA	TGCGCCAGCAGCTTGGGGACGTTCGATTTCTTT	CASSLGTFDFF
TRBJ1-1	TRBV20-1	many	NA	TGCAGTGCTAGAGATCGGCGTTGGGGTCCGACTGAAGCTTTCTTT	CSARDRRWGPTEAFF
TRBJ2-4	TRBV5-1	few	NA	TGCGCCAGCAGCTTGTGTTGTGCGGCGGGTGGGCCGCAAAACATTCAGTACTTC	CASSLCCAAGGPQNIQYF
TRBJ2-7	TRBV3-1	many	NA	TGTGCCAGCAGCCAGGCCCACACTAGAGCCTACGAGCAGTACTTC	CASSQAHTRAYEQYF
TRBJ2-5	TRBV12-3/TRBV12-4	NA	NA	TGTGCCAGCAGTCCGTTGGGGGGGCCTGGCTTCCCGACCCAGTACTTC	CASSPLGGPGFPTQYF
TRBJ2-5	TRBV12-3/TRBV12-4	NA	NA	TGTGCCAGCAGTTCCAGCGGGTCCTACCAAGAGACCCAGTACTTC	CASSSSGSYQETQYF
TRBJ1-3	TRBV9	few	NA	TGTGCCAGCAGCGTAACTTCGGGACCAACCCTAAGAAACACCATATATTTT	CASSVTSGPTLRNTIYF
TRBJ2-7	TRBV5-1	few	TRBD1	TGCGCCAGCAGCTTCGAGGGACAGGGAGGTTGGGAGCAGTACTTC	CASSFEGQGGWEQYF